The 26 T cell receptor beta chains reported below all come from one sample, sequenced in a study of T cells expressing NK-cell markers. TCRdb reanalyzed the 5' RACE reads and collapses them to one entry per CDR3 protein, without DNA. The sample holds approximately 420,000 distinct CDR3 sequences. The sequenced sample consisted of blood T cells: a sorted CD56 or NKG2C T cell subset, CD4+ or CD8+ T cells, or bulk PBMC T cells (not recorded which). These receptors all stem from a woman aged 50 to 65 in good health.

The rearrangement joins TRBV7-9 to TRBJ2-2; TCRdb indicates TRBD1, and absent DNA this call remains unverified. Per germline, CDR1 SEHNR and CDR2 FQNEAQ (reference sequence). The CDR3 sequence is 13 residues long. CDR3 sequence: CASHTTGAGELFF.

The V call is TRBV25-1, the J call TRBJ2-1; with no DNA, the TCRdb D assignment of TRBD1 cannot be verified. The germline CDR1 and CDR2 sequences are MGHDK and SYGVNS. The CDR3 runs to 13 residues. The CDR3 sequence: CASREEGGWAQFF.

The rearrangement links TRBV7-7 to TRBJ1-1; absent DNA, TCRdb's TRBD1 call cannot be checked. CDR3 length equals 15 residues. Germline V gene sequence: CDR1 SSHAT, CDR2 FNYEAQ (reference sequence). The CDR3 loop is CASSLLPTGSTEAFF. Full variable domain (missing parts from reference TRBV7-7 and TRBJ1-1): GAGVSQSPRYKVTKRGQDVTLRCDPISSHATLYWYQQALGQGPEFLTYFNYEAQPDKSGLPSDRFSAERPEGSISTLTIQRTEQRDSAMYRCASSLLPTGSTEAFFGQGTRLTVV.

The gene calls are TRBV12-3 or TRBV12-4 and TRBJ2-1; TCRdb's D gene call, TRBD2, goes unchecked for lack of DNA. The CDR3 is 15 amino acids. This CDR3 is CASSSLAGGSHEQFF.

The chain uses TRBV3-1 and TRBJ2-5; TCRdb proposes TRBD1, but this gene call is untestable without DNA. Germline V CDR1 and CDR2: LGHDT, YNNKEL (reference sequence). This CDR3 is 16 amino acids long. Here the CDR3 reads CASSQDTGVVKETQYF.

V gene TRBV27 combines with J gene TRBJ1-2; the D call of TRBD1 rests on TCRdb alone, since no DNA is present to check it. This CDR3 has 13 residues. Germline-derived CDR1 and CDR2 are MNHEY and SMNVEV (reference sequence). The CDR3 reads CASSLTWDRGHTF.

The rearrangement uses TRBV4-1 and TRBJ1-1. This CDR3 is 13 amino acids long. Germline values: CDR1 MGHRA, CDR2 YSYEKL. CDR3 sequence reads: CASSGTSNTEAFF.

This rearrangement joins TRBV20-1 to TRBJ1-2. Per the germline V gene, CDR1 is DFQATT and CDR2 is SNEGSKA (reference sequence). This CDR3 region has 13 residues. CDR3 in amino acids: CSAPDGENYGYTF.

The V and J genes are TRBV6-6 and TRBJ2-7. Per the germline V gene, CDR1 is MNHNY and CDR2 is SVGAGI (reference sequence). This CDR3 has 13 residues. This CDR3 is CASREELEYEQYF.

CDR3 loop: CASSSTGYRQETQYF. This chain joins TRBV12-3 or TRBV12-4 and TRBJ2-5; the TCRdb D gene call, TRBD1, has no DNA to confirm it. CDR3 length: 15 amino acids.

J is TRBJ2-7 and V is TRBV4-2; there is no DNA to check the TCRdb D call of TRBD2. Looked up from germline, CDR1 is LGHNA and CDR2 is YNFKEQ. This CDR3 region has 20 residues. CDR3 residues: CASSQDFFGTSGASSYEQYF.

The chain employs TRBV7-2 and TRBJ2-3; TCRdb outputs TRBD2, but without DNA this stays unchecked. This CDR3 comprises 17 residues. Germline V gene data show CDR1 as SGHTA and CDR2 as FQGNSA. The CDR3 protein is CASTKTAGRLNTDTQYF.

V and J are TRBV7-3 and TRBJ2-2; TCRdb's assignment of TRBD2 cannot be checked, as there is no DNA. CDR3 size: 14 residues. Germline V CDR1 and CDR2: SGHTA, FQGTGA. CDR3 sequence: CASRRDFDTGELFF.

This chain uses TRBV10-3 with TRBJ2-1. The CDR3 totals 14 residues. Germline lookup yields CDR1 ENHRY and CDR2 SYGVKD. CDR3 amino acids: CAISSGRLYNEQFF.

The CDR3 protein is CASSPGLARGQTQYF. This chain links TRBV11-1 with TRBJ2-5; TCRdb's D call of TRBD1 is untestable without DNA. Germline V gene data show CDR1 as SGHAT and CDR2 as FQDESV (reference sequence). CDR3 length: 15 residues.

The V and J genes are TRBV28 and TRBJ2-4; there is no DNA to check the TCRdb D call of TRBD2. Germline CDR1 is MDHEN and CDR2 is SYDVKM. The CDR3 spans 17 residues. The CDR3 protein is CASSTPGTSGSRGIQYF.

The chain couples TRBV5-5 to TRBJ2-6; the D gene TCRdb calls, TRBD1, cannot be checked with no DNA. The germline CDR1 and CDR2 sequences are SGHKS and YYEKEE (reference sequence). The CDR3 covers 17 residues. Here the CDR3 reads CASQLDPQGLGANVLTF.

The V gene is TRBV5-1, the J gene TRBJ2-7; TCRdb outputs TRBD1, but without DNA this stays unchecked. Looked up from germline, CDR1 is SGHRS and CDR2 is YFSETQ. The CDR3 is 16 residues long. The CDR3 is CASSFIGTGNPYEQYF.

V is TRBV29-1 and J is TRBJ2-3. The V gene's germline CDR1 is SQVTM and CDR2 ANQGSEA. The CDR3 length is 13 residues. The CDR3 is CSVGADSTDTQYF.

The V gene is TRBV7-3, the J gene TRBJ2-2; without DNA, the TCRdb call of TRBD2 cannot be checked. CDR1 is SGHTA, CDR2 FQGTGA, per germline. The CDR3 is made up of 16 amino acids. The CDR3 reads CASSPRGRERTGELFF.

The chain recombines TRBV7-8 with TRBJ2-1; TCRdb gives TRBD1 as the D gene, but with no DNA this cannot be confirmed. This CDR3 contains 15 residues. Germline V CDR1 and CDR2: SGHVS, FQNEAQ. The CDR3 loop is CASSLIQGGSNEQFF.

The CDR3 spells CSAREGTGSYNEQFF. The chain couples TRBV20-1 to TRBJ2-1; absent DNA, TCRdb's TRBD1 call cannot be checked. Per the germline V gene, CDR1 is DFQATT and CDR2 is SNEGSKA (reference sequence). The CDR3 extends over 15 amino acids.

V gene TRBV5-1 combines with J gene TRBJ2-5. The CDR3 length is 16 residues. Germline values: CDR1 SGHRS, CDR2 YFSETQ. The CDR3 loop reads CASSLSDGPFWETQYF.

The chain combines TRBV4-1 with TRBJ1-5. The CDR3 is 17 amino acids. Germline V gene data show CDR1 as MGHRA and CDR2 as YSYEKL. The CDR3: CASSQDPGPYSNQPQHF.

The J gene is TRBJ2-7, the V gene TRBV12-3 or TRBV12-4; the D call from TCRdb, TRBD1, cannot be confirmed without DNA. The length of the CDR3 is 14 residues. The CDR3 protein is CASSPPGEPYEQYF.

The gene calls are TRBV9 and TRBJ2-2; TCRdb's assignment of TRBD1 cannot be checked, as there is no DNA. Germline V gives CDR1 SGDLS, CDR2 YYNGEE. The CDR3 is made up of 16 amino acids. The CDR3 region is CASSVVARGGTGELFF.